The next 30 T cell receptor beta chains were all read from a single sample in a study of identical twins. Via MiXCR, TCRdb re-called the 5' RACE reads, giving one row per CDR3 protein. Of about 220,000 distinct CDR3 sequences listed, 6.5% were seen once; the top ten hold more than 14%. These data were also reused for a study on T cells expressing NK-cell markers.

Sequenced material: CD8+ T cells sorted from blood. These TCRs come from a woman younger than 30 in good health.

The chain employs TRBV7-6 and TRBJ1-1, with a tentative D call TRBD1 (6 bases). V dropped 3 bases and J dropped 1 base, with 12 bases sitting between them. In germline, CDR1 is SGHVS, CDR2 FNYEAQ. The CDR3 runs 15 residues. CDR3 sequence (DNA): TGTGCCAGCAGCTTCCCTTGGGGGGCGAACACTGAAGCTTTCTTT. Its protein is CASSFPWGANTEAFF.

This clonotype was seen at least ten times. V is TRBV20-1 and J is TRBJ2-3; 7 positions agree with TRBD2. Germline CDR1 is DFQATT and CDR2 is SNEGSKA (reference sequence). J lost 4 bases, V lost 1 base, and 8 bases had no gene match. This CDR3 has 15 amino acids. CDR3 DNA sequence: TGCAGTGCTAGAGGGATCCAAGCGGGACCAGATACGCAGTATTTT. Translation: CSARGIQAGPDTQYF.

There are many counts of this clonotype. V gene TRBV5-1 combines with J gene TRBJ2-1, with D unclear. The CDR3 contains 15 residues. Looked up from germline, CDR1 is SGHRS and CDR2 is YFSETQ. The ends were cut back, 1 base at V and 0 bases at J, with 8 bases in the middle. The CDR3 here is CASSLSADSYNEQFF. The CDR3 nucleotides are TGCGCCAGCAGCTTGAGCGCCGACTCCTACAATGAGCAGTTCTTC.

The chain uses TRBV20-1 and TRBJ1-2; D is undetermined. Trimming pared 5 bases from V and 4 bases from J, leaving 14 bases between. The CDR3 length is 13 residues. The germline CDR1 and CDR2 sequences are DFQATT and SNEGSKA (reference sequence). The CDR3 DNA is TGCAGTGCTCCTACTACAGAGAGCTATGGCTACACCTTC. It codes for CSAPTTESYGYTF.

The rearrangement joins TRBV6-2 or TRBV6-3 to TRBJ2-3; D remains unclear. The CDR3 has 13 amino acids. CDR1 and CDR2 from the germline V gene are MNHEY and SVGEGT. V lost 5 bases and J lost 6, with 12 bases in between. For the CDR3, the DNA is TGTGCCAGCAGTCTATCCGGGCTGGATACGCAGTATTTT. Amino acids: CASSLSGLDTQYF.

This clonotype appeared many times. The genes are TRBV7-8 and TRBJ1-2, with TRBD1 as a possible D gene (6 bases). The CDR3 covers 15 residues. From germline, CDR1 is SGHVS and CDR2 FQNEAQ. V was pared by 5 bases and J by 2 bases, with 15 bases between. Here the CDR3 reads CASSPIGGTNYGYTF. CDR3 sequence (DNA): TGTGCCAGCAGCCCCATTGGGGGCACAAACTATGGCTACACCTTC. Full variable domain (rest looked up from reference TRBV7-8 and TRBJ1-2): GAGVSQSPRYKVAKRGQDVALRCDPISGHVSLFWYQQALGQGPEFLTYFQNEAQLDKSGLPSDRFFAERPEGSVSTLKIQRTQQEDSAVYLCASSPIGGTNYGYTFGSGTRLTVV.

The CDR3 coding sequence is TGTGCCAGCAGCGTAACGGGAGGGAGCTCCTACGAGCAGTTCTTC. Its protein product is CASSVTGGSSYEQFF. The chain joins TRBV9 to TRBJ2-7, with 8 bases matching TRBD2. The DNA matches TRBJ2-1 better at its end, which makes the J call doubtful. Germline assignment: CDR1 SGDLS and CDR2 YYNGEE. There are 15 residues in the CDR3.

This clonotype appeared a few times. V gene TRBV27 combines with J gene TRBJ2-2; 10 bases align to TRBD1. The CDR3 runs to 15 residues. The germline CDR1 and CDR2 sequences are MNHEY and SMNVEV (reference sequence). V was clipped by 4 bases and J by 5 bases; unmatched bases: 4. The CDR3 DNA follows: TGTGCCAGCAGTTGGGGACAGGGGTATACCGGGGAGCTGTTTTTT. Translated, it gives CASSWGQGYTGELFF.

The sample holds a few counts of this clonotype. J is TRBJ2-5 and V is TRBV12-3 or TRBV12-4, with no clear D. CDR3 length: 11 amino acids. Trimming shortened V by 8 bases and J by 5 bases, and 9 bases separated the two germline ends. As DNA, the CDR3 is TGTGCCAGCGGTCCGGCGGAGACCCAGTACTTC. Its protein product is CASGPAETQYF.

The chain couples TRBV7-9 to TRBJ2-1, with TRBD2 identical over 7 bases. With V trimmed by 5 bases and J by 0 bases, 7 bases remained unmatched. The V gene's germline CDR1 is SEHNR and CDR2 FQNEAQ (reference sequence). The CDR3 has 16 amino acids. CDR3 sequence: CASSQERGRSYNEQFF. Written as DNA, the CDR3 is TGTGCCAGCAGCCAAGAGCGGGGCCGCTCCTACAATGAGCAGTTCTTC.

V and J are TRBV30 and TRBJ1-4; D gene unclear. Trimming cost V 3 bases and J 8 bases, with 10 bases left between them. The CDR3 loop spans 12 amino acids. Looked up from germline, CDR1 is GTSNPN and CDR2 is SVGIG (reference sequence). CDR3 amino acids: CAWRGPEEKLFF. The CDR3 nucleotides are TGTGCCTGGAGGGGCCCGGAGGAAAAACTGTTTTTT.

A few counts support this clonotype. The chain carries TRBV12-3 or TRBV12-4 and TRBJ1-1; a weak D match, TRBD1 (6 bases). Deletions cut 8 bases from V and 1 base from J, with 11 bases between. The CDR3 covers 13 residues. CDR3 protein: CASQGYGNTEAFF. In nucleotides, the CDR3 is TGTGCCAGCCAGGGGTATGGGAACACTGAAGCTTTCTTT.

This clonotype was counted only a few times. The chain joins TRBV9 to TRBJ2-7; D might be TRBD1 or TRBD2, each matching 5 bases. This CDR3 spans 17 amino acids. Germline V CDR1 and CDR2: SGDLS, YYNGEE. Trimming stripped 2 bases from V and 2 bases from J, with 20 bases between. The CDR3: CASSVNSRDQGTYEQYF. The CDR3 DNA follows: TGTGCCAGCAGCGTCAATTCCCGGGACCAAGGAACCTACGAGCAGTACTTC.

In this sample, this clonotype turned up many times. The rearrangement uses TRBV7-9 and TRBJ2-7; the match to TRBD1 covers 9 bases. Trimming removed 5 bases from V and 2 bases from J; junction bases left unmatched: 4. There are 14 residues in the CDR3. The germline CDR1 and CDR2 sequences are SEHNR and FQNEAQ (reference sequence). DNA for the CDR3: TGTGCCAGCAGCCCGCGGGACAGGGCCTACGAGCAGTACTTC. The encoded protein is CASSPRDRAYEQYF.

This clonotype was found many times. The chain combines TRBV15 with TRBJ2-2; 7 bases fit TRBD1. J lost 3 bases, V lost 5 bases, and 6 bases had no gene match. Germline assignment: CDR1 LNHNV and CDR2 YYDKDF (reference sequence). CDR3 length: 15 amino acids. As DNA, the CDR3 is TGTGCCACCAGCTCCCCTACAGGGGACACCGGGGAGCTGTTTTTT. Amino acid sequence: CATSSPTGDTGELFF.

The V and J genes are TRBV27 and TRBJ2-7; no firm D call. The V end lost 4 bases, the J end lost 0 bases, and 10 bases lay between the germline ends. The CDR3 runs to 14 residues. Germline lookup yields CDR1 MNHEY and CDR2 SMNVEV (reference sequence). Here the CDR3 reads CASSSGSRSYEQYF. For the CDR3, the DNA is TGTGCCAGCAGTTCTGGCAGCCGCTCCTACGAGCAGTACTTC.

This clonotype was detected many times. The chain joins TRBV6-2 or TRBV6-3 to TRBJ2-1; D is perhaps TRBD1 or TRBD2 (6 bases each). Trimming removed 0 bases at V and 4 bases at J, with 13 bases between. Germline V gene data show CDR1 as MNHEY and CDR2 as SVGEGT. CDR3 length: 16 residues. Here the CDR3 DNA reads TGTGCCAGCAGTTACTCGAGGGGGGCGATATACAATGAGCAGTTCTTC. Translated, it gives CASSYSRGAIYNEQFF.

The chain links TRBV27 to TRBJ2-5; D tentatively fits TRBD1 or TRBD2 (5 bases each). With 7 bases removed from V and 3 bases from J, the gap between germline ends came to 15 bases. The germline V gene encodes CDR1 MNHEY and CDR2 SMNVEV (reference sequence). The CDR3 spans 14 residues. CDR3 in amino acids: CASMRGAAKETQYF. The CDR3 DNA follows: TGTGCCAGCATGCGAGGGGCCGCGAAAGAGACCCAGTACTTC.

The chain carries TRBV5-5 and TRBJ2-5, with D tentatively TRBD1 or TRBD2 (5 bases each). The germline V gene has CDR1 SGHKS and CDR2 YYEKEE (reference sequence). CDR3 length equals 13 residues. The V gene lost 4 bases and the J gene lost 7 bases, with 14 bases spanning the gap. The CDR3 DNA follows: TGTGCCAGCAGCCCGGGGCCCCCCGGGACCCAGTACTTC. It encodes CASSPGPPGTQYF.

This clonotype was picked up many times. The V call is TRBV29-1, the J call TRBJ1-1; D call uncertain. V shed 2 bases and J shed 2 bases, with 9 bases lying between them. Germline values: CDR1 SQVTM, CDR2 ANQGSEA. The CDR3 consists of 13 residues. The CDR3 sequence is CSVELGYNTEAFF. DNA of the CDR3: TGCAGCGTTGAACTCGGCTATAACACTGAAGCTTTCTTT.

In regard to this clonotype: A much larger clone sits a single nucleotide away, making a read error possible. The chain has TRBV2 and TRBJ2-6; D is unresolved. The germline V gene encodes CDR1 SNHLY and CDR2 FYNNEI. The V and J ends lost 9 bases and 5 bases respectively, with 17 bases between them. The CDR3 has 15 amino acids. The chain's CDR3 is CASHLLAAWANVLTF. The CDR3 DNA reads as TGTGCCAGTCACCTGCTCGCGGCTTGGGCCAACGTCCTGACTTTC. The variable domain in full, completed from reference TRBV2 and TRBJ2-6, reads EPEVTQTPSHQVTQMGQEVILRCVPISNHLYFYWYRQILGQKVEFLVSFYNNEISEKSEIFDDQFSVERPDGSNFTLKIRSTKLEDSAMYFCASHLLAAWANVLTFGAGSRLTVL.

This clonotype has more than one count but fewer than ten. The V gene is TRBV7-2, the J gene TRBJ2-3, with 8 bases lining up with TRBD2. The CDR3 length is 15 residues. Germline V gene sequence: CDR1 SGHTA, CDR2 FQGNSA. The V gene end was trimmed by 4 bases and the J gene end by 3 bases; junction bases not matched to a gene: 6. CDR3: CASSSERGRTDTQYF. CDR3 coding DNA: TGTGCCAGCAGCTCCGAGCGGGGGAGAACAGATACGCAGTATTTT. Full variable domain (outside the CDR3, taken from reference TRBV7-2 and TRBJ2-3): GAGVSQSPSNKVTEKGKDVELRCDPISGHTALYWYRQSLGQGLEFLIYFQGNSAPDKSGLPSDRFSAERTGGSVSTLTIQRTQQEDSAVYLCASSSERGRTDTQYFGPGTRLTVL.

CDR3 protein: CASSRSLSNTGELFF. CDR3 in DNA: TGCGCCAGCAGCCGCTCGTTGTCGAACACCGGGGAGCTGTTTTTT. V usage is TRBV4-3 and J usage is TRBJ2-2; unclear D gene. The V gene lost 4 bases and the J gene lost 0 bases, with 9 bases spanning the gap. Germline V CDR1 and CDR2: LGHNA, YSLEER. The CDR3 has 15 residues.

This clonotype has ten or more counts. The gene calls are TRBV12-3 or TRBV12-4 and TRBJ2-1; D perhaps matches TRBD2 (6 bases). Deletions cut 8 bases from V and 7 bases from J, with 24 bases between. The CDR3 runs 16 residues. This chain's CDR3 is CASSPSAGPLRNEQFF. The DNA of the CDR3 is TGTGCCAGCTCCCCCTCGGCGGGGCCTCTGAGGAATGAGCAGTTCTTC.

This clonotype was found a few times. V usage is TRBV11-3 and J usage is TRBJ1-2; D unclear. In germline, CDR1 is SGHNT, CDR2 YENEEA. Deletions cut 5 bases from V and 8 bases from J, with 15 bases between. The CDR3 consists of 13 residues. CDR3 amino acids: CASSEGSTAGYTF. The CDR3 nucleotides are TGTGCCAGCAGCGAGGGCTCGACCGCGGGCTACACCTTC.

This chain joins TRBV7-9 and TRBJ1-1, with 7 bases fitting TRBD1. With 6 bases clipped from V and 3 bases from J, the junction kept 7 bases outside the gene matches. Germline CDR1 and CDR2: SEHNR and FQNEAQ (reference sequence). The CDR3 is 14 residues long. The CDR3 region is CASRLQGRDTEAFF. The CDR3 nucleotides are TGTGCCAGCAGATTACAGGGGAGGGACACTGAAGCTTTCTTT.

The chain carries TRBV6-5 and TRBJ2-2; TRBD2 aligns across 8 bases. V dropped 2 bases and J dropped 3; count of bases not matched to a gene: 2. Germline CDR1 reads MNHEY; CDR2 reads SVGAGI. The CDR3 is made up of 15 amino acids. The CDR3 spells CASSYTGGHTGELFF. CDR3 nucleotide sequence: TGTGCCAGCAGTTACACGGGAGGGCACACCGGGGAGCTGTTTTTT.

This clonotype came up many times. The chain employs TRBV5-6 and TRBJ1-5; the D is unclear. Trimming stripped 3 bases from V and 5 bases from J, with 6 bases between. There are 12 residues in the CDR3. The germline gives CDR1 SGHDT, CDR2 YYEEEE. The CDR3 is CASSSPDQPQHF. In nucleotides, the CDR3 is TGTGCCAGCAGCTCTCCCGATCAGCCCCAGCATTTT.

This clonotype occurred a few times. The genes are TRBV7-2 and TRBJ1-3; D is uncertain. Trimming removed 1 base at V and 0 bases at J, with 13 bases between. CDR3 length: 17 residues. The germline CDR1 and CDR2 sequences are SGHTA and FQGNSA. Written as DNA, the CDR3 is TGTGCCAGCAGCTTAGTTGACGGCGGAGCCTCTGGAAACACCATATATTTT. Translation: CASSLVDGGASGNTIYF.

In its sample, this clonotype was seen a few times. The chain employs TRBV6-4 and TRBJ2-1; D is perhaps TRBD2 (6 bases). The CDR3 is 16 amino acids. V lost 0 bases and J lost 9, with 18 bases in between. CDR1 is MRHNA and CDR2 is SNTAGT in the germline V gene. CDR3 region: CASSDSGLSAVGEQFF. The CDR3 DNA sequence: TGTGCCAGCAGTGACTCGGGACTTAGCGCGGTCGGTGAGCAGTTCTTC.